A single T cell receptor (beta chain) is shown here with its context. The target antigen is unknown. Germline values: CDR1 ENHRY, CDR2 SYGVKD. The V end lost 0 bases, the J end lost 3 bases, and 18 bases lay between the germline ends. This CDR3 spans 19 amino acids. This sample is part of a study of graft-versus-host responses after intestinal transplantation. Assay used: immunoSEQ multiplex PCR; TCRdb lists only in-frame clones, some missing. The sample consists of 90,000 to 130,000 clones, just under 95% of them appearing once. The sequences come from unstimulated CD8+ T cells sorted from spleen or lymph node cells, collected before intestinal transplant. The sequence was collected from a human donor who received an intestinal transplant. The chain couples TRBV10-3 to TRBJ2-6; possible D gene TRBD2, 5 bases. The CDR3, as DNA: TGTGCCATCAGTGAGTCCTGGCGGTCCGAGGGTGGTGGGGCCAACGTCCTGACTTTC. Its translation is CAISESWRSEGGGANVLTF.